This TCR beta chain was captured in a study of T-cell reconstitution after alpha-beta-depleted transplantation in children. The study's findings and limits: Recipient T cells and thymic progenitors that survived were the source of the high TCRbeta diversity seen at day 60 in some patients. Expanded graft clones numbering several hundred reportedly gave rise to alpha-beta T cells about two months after transplant. Newly made T cells mostly supplied T-cell counts and diversity one year after transplant.

Remarks on this clonotype: The antigen remains undetermined.

Preparation of the TCRbeta library involved a method that used unique molecular identifiers. TCRdb re-analysed the PCR reads in MiXCR, keeping a single row per CDR3 protein. This table has approximately 1,000,000 distinct CDR3 sequences, about 29% appearing once. Deletions cut 6 bases from V and 0 bases from J, with 18 bases between. Germline V gene sequence: CDR1 SNHLY, CDR2 FYNNEI. CDR3 length: 17 residues. This TCR derives from a boy younger than two who had a stem cell transplant for SCID, so the T cells may come from the graft donor. The source was PBMCs, mostly from graft donor cells, collected 360 days after TCRalphabeta/CD19-depleted stem cell transplant. The J gene is TRBJ1-5, the V gene TRBV2; D possibly corresponds to TRBD1 (5 bases). The CDR3 DNA is TGTGCCAGCAGGGAACGGGACTCCACATATAGCAATCAGCCCCAGCATTTT. Translation: CASRERDSTYSNQPQHF.